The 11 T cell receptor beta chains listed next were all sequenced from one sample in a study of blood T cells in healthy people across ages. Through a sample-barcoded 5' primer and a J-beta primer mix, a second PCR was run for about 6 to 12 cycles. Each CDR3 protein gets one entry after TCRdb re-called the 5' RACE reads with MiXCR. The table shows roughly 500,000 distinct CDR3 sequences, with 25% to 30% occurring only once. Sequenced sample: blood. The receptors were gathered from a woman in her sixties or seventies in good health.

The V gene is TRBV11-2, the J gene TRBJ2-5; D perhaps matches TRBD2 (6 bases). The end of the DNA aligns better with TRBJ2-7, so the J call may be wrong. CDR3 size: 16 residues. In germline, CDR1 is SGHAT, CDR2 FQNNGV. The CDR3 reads CASSLASLAPSYEQYF. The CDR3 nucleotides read TGTGCCAGCAGCTTAGCGTCACTAGCACCCTCCTACGAGCAGTACTTC.

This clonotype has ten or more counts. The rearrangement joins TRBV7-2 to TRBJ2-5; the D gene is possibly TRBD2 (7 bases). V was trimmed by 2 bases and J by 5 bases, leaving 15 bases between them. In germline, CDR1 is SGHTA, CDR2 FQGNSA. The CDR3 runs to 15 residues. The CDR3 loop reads CASSLNGGLAETQYF. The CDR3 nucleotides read TGTGCCAGCAGCTTAAACGGGGGGCTAGCCGAGACCCAGTACTTC.

This CDR3 reads CAISAGTGYEQYV. As DNA, the CDR3 is TGTGCCATCAGCGCCGGGACAGGCTACGAGCAGTACGTC. The V gene is TRBV10-3, the J gene TRBJ2-7, with 8 bases aligning to TRBD1. CDR1 is ENHRY, CDR2 SYGVKD, per germline. Unmatched junction bases numbered 4, after V lost 6 bases and J lost 3 bases. CDR3 length equals 13 residues.

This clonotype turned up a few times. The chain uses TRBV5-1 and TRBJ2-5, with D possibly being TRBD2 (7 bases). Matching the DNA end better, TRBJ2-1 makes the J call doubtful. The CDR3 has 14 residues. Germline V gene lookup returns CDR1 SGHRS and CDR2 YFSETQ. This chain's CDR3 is CASSFGGASNEQFF. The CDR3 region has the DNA TGCGCCAGCAGCTTTGGGGGGGCCAGCAATGAGCAGTTCTTC.

The CDR3 here is CASSLQRTGQETQYF. Written as DNA, the CDR3 is TGTGCCAGCAGTCTACAGCGGACAGGACAAGAGACCCAGTACTTC. This chain links TRBV27 with TRBJ2-5; TRBD1 aligns across 7 bases. The CDR3 sequence is 15 residues long. CDR1 and CDR2 from the germline V gene are MNHEY and SMNVEV (reference sequence). Unmatched junction bases numbered 8, after V lost 5 bases and J lost 2 bases.

The CDR3 bases are TGCAGCGTTATGGGACAGGGCCAGAACTATGGCTACACCTTC. It codes for CSVMGQGQNYGYTF. This sequence joins TRBV29-1 and TRBJ1-2; TRBD1 matches 9 bases. With V trimmed by 5 bases and J by 2 bases, 6 bases remained unmatched. Per the germline V gene, CDR1 is SQVTM and CDR2 is ANQGSEA. This CDR3 has 14 amino acids.

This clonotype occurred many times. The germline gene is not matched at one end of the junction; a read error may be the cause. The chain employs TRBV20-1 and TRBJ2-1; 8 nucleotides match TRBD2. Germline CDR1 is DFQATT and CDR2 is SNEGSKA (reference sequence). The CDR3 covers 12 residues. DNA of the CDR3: TGCAGTGCTAGAAATCCATCGGGGGGGGTTGTCTTC. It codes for CSARNPSGGVVF.

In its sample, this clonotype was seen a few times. CDR3 DNA: TGCAGCGTTGATACAGTAATCACAGATACGCAGTATTTT. Translating gives CSVDTVITDTQYF. The chain joins TRBV29-1 to TRBJ2-3; no clear D. Germline values: CDR1 SQVTM, CDR2 ANQGSEA. The CDR3 is 13 amino acids. V was pared by 3 bases and J by 2 bases, with 9 bases between.

The CDR3 protein is CASRPGESTGELFF. The CDR3 DNA sequence: TGTGCCAGCAGGCCAGGGGAGAGCACCGGGGAGCTGTTTTTT. J is TRBJ2-2 and V is TRBV6-6, with D possibly matching TRBD1 (6 bases). The CDR3 sequence is 14 residues long. Germline V CDR1 and CDR2: MNHNY, SVGAGI (reference sequence). Trimming removed 6 bases from V and 4 bases from J, with 12 bases in between.

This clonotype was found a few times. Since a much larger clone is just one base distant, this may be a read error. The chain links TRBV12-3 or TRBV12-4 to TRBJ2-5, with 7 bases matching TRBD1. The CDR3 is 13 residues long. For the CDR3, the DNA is TGTGCCAGCAGTTCGGGACAGAAAGAGGCCCAGTACTTC. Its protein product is CASSSGQKEAQYF.

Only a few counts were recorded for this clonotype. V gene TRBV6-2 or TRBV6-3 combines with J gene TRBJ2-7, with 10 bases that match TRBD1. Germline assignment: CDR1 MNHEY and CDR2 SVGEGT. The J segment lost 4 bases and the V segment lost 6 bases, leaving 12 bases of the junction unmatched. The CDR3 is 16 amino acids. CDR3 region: CASRMLAGTGAYEQYF. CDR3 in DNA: TGTGCCAGCAGAATGCTTGCGGGGACAGGGGCGTACGAGCAGTACTTC.